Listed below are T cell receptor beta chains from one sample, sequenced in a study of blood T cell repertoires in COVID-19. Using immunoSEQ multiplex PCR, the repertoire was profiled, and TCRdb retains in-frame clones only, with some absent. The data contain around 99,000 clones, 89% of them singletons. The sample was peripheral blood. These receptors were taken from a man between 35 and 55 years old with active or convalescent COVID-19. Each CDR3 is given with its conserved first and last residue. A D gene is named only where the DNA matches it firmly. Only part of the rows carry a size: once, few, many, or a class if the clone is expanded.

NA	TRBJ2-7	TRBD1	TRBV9	TGTGCCAGCAGCGACGGCCGACAGGGTTCCTACGAGCAGTACTTC	CASSDGRQGSYEQYF
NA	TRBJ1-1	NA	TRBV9	TGTGCCAGCAGCGTAGAAGCAGGGGCCCCGGGTTTCAGAACTGAAGCTTTCTTT	CASSVEAGAPGFRTEAFF
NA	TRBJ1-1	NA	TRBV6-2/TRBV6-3	TGTGCCAGCAGTTACTCGATGGACAGCCAGAACACTGAAGCTTTCTTT	CASSYSMDSQNTEAFF
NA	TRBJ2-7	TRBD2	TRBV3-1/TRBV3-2	TGTGCCAGCAGCCCGGTGGGCGGGAGGAGCTCCTACGAGCAGTACTTC	CASSPVGGRSSYEQYF
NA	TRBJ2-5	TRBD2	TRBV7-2	TGTGCCAGCAGCTCCCTAGCGGGAGTGGAAACCCAGTACTTC	CASSSLAGVETQYF
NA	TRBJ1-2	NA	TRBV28	TGTGCCAGCAACAGCTATGGCTATGGCTACACCTTC	CASNSYGYGYTF
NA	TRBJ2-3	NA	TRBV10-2	TGCGCCAGCAGTTCCGGGAACACAGATACGCAGTATTTT	CASSSGNTDTQYF
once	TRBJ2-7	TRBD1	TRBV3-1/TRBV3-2	TGTGCCAGCAGGCAACAGGGGGCCCATCCTAAGCAGTACTTC	CASRQQGAHPKQYF
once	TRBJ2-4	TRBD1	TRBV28	TGTGCCAGCAGTTCCGGGACAGGGGGCGCGGGGTTTTCCAAAAACATTCAGTACTTC	CASSSGTGGAGFSKNIQYF
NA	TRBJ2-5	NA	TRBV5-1	TGCGCCAGCATGGGGGGTGGCCATACGTACCAAGAGACCCAGTACTTC	CASMGGGHTYQETQYF